What follows are 20 T cell receptor beta chains derived from one specimen sequenced in a study of blood T cell repertoires in COVID-19. Some clones are missing from TCRdb's copy, which holds only in-frame ones; the method was immunoSEQ multiplex PCR. The table includes approximately 68,000 clones, 87% detected once. Sequenced sample: peripheral blood. Every receptor here comes from a man aged 50 to 60 with active COVID-19.

This clone has just a few counts. The rearrangement uses TRBV5-5 and TRBJ2-1; tentatively, D is TRBD2 (5 bases). The CDR3 consists of 13 residues. The ends were cut back, 4 bases at V and 4 bases at J, with 9 bases in the middle. Germline V lookup: CDR1 SGHKS, CDR2 YYEKEE (reference sequence). The DNA of the CDR3 is TGTGCCAGCAGCCCCGGGGTTTACAATGAGCAGTTCTTC. This gives the protein CASSPGVYNEQFF.

V is TRBV28 and J is TRBJ2-7; a possible D gene is TRBD2 (6 bases). V was clipped by 6 bases and J by 3 bases, with 24 bases between them. The CDR3 loop spans 17 amino acids. Germline-derived CDR1 and CDR2 are MDHEN and SYDVKM. In DNA, the CDR3 is TGTGCCAGCAGGGGGGAAATGGGGGGAAGAGTAATCTACGAGCAGTACTTC. As protein: CASRGEMGGRVIYEQYF.

This rearrangement joins TRBV7-2 to TRBJ2-7; weak D call: TRBD2 (6 bases). CDR1 and CDR2 from the germline V gene are SGHTA and FQGNSA. This CDR3 is built from 14 residues. The V gene lost 5 bases and the J gene lost 6 bases, with 17 bases spanning the gap. CDR3 residues: CASSPVRDRGEQYF. In nucleotides, the CDR3 is TGTGCCAGCAGCCCCGTGCGGGATAGGGGCGAGCAGTACTTC.

This rearrangement joins TRBV27 to TRBJ2-4; TRBD2 might be the D (6 bases). V gave up 5 bases and J gave up 1 base, with 9 bases separating them. This CDR3 is 14 amino acids long. CDR1 is MNHEY and CDR2 is SMNVEV in the germline V gene (reference sequence). CDR3 DNA: TGTGCCAGCAGTATCGGGAGCGCCAAAAACATTCAGTACTTC. Its protein is CASSIGSAKNIQYF.

V gene TRBV6-5 combines with J gene TRBJ1-4; D is possibly TRBD1 (6 bases). This CDR3 contains 16 residues. The germline V gene encodes CDR1 MNHEY and CDR2 SVGAGI. V lost 0 bases to trimming and J lost 8 bases, with 16 bases between them. The CDR3 region has the DNA TGTGCCAGCAGTTACTCCTGGGGGGGGGCGGAAGAAAAACTGTTTTTT. This translates into CASSYSWGGAEEKLFF.

The gene calls are TRBV27 and TRBJ2-2; D is unresolved. In germline, CDR1 is MNHEY, CDR2 SMNVEV (reference sequence). This CDR3 is built from 15 residues. V was trimmed by 1 base and J by 5 bases, leaving 11 bases between them. The CDR3 protein is CASSLLNTRTGELFF. In DNA form, the CDR3 reads TGTGCCAGCAGTTTATTAAACACGCGGACCGGGGAGCTGTTTTTT.

The V gene is TRBV9, the J gene TRBJ1-4; D possibly corresponds to TRBD1 (6 bases). The germline V and J ends were trimmed by 0 bases and 7 bases, with 10 bases remaining between them. Per the germline V gene, CDR1 is SGDLS and CDR2 is YYNGEE. CDR3 size: 14 residues. Here the CDR3 DNA reads TGTGCCAGCAGCGTAGATGTAGGGGGTGAAAAACTGTTTTTT. Translated: CASSVDVGGEKLFF.

J is TRBJ2-5 and V is TRBV27; 11 nucleotides match TRBD2. The germline CDR1 and CDR2 sequences are MNHEY and SMNVEV (reference sequence). CDR3 length equals 16 residues. J lost 2 bases, V lost 5 bases, and 7 bases had no gene match. DNA for the CDR3: TGTGCCAGCAGTAGGACCGGGACTAGCGGACAAGAGACCCAGTACTTC. It specifies CASSRTGTSGQETQYF.

This clone occurred once. The rearrangement links TRBV5-4 to TRBJ1-2; the D is unclear. CDR1 is SGHNT, CDR2 YYREEE, per germline (reference sequence). V gave up 5 bases and J gave up 5 bases, with 10 bases separating them. This CDR3 spans 12 amino acids. The CDR3 loop is CASSDQEYGYTF. The CDR3 DNA sequence: TGTGCCAGCAGTGATCAGGAATATGGCTACACCTTC. Combining the CDR3 with reference TRBV5-4 and TRBJ1-2 gives the whole variable domain ETGVTQSPTHLIKTRGQQVTLRCSSQSGHNTVSWYQQALGQGPQFIFQYYREEENGRGNFPPRFSGLQFPNYSSELNVNALELDDSALYLCASSDQEYGYTFGSGTRLTVV.

The J gene is TRBJ2-3, the V gene TRBV5-6; tentative D call: TRBD2 (6 bases). The CDR3 has 15 residues. V gave up 1 base and J gave up 3 bases, with 12 bases separating them. Germline V lookup: CDR1 SGHDT, CDR2 YYEEEE. The CDR3 spells CASSLPGSGTDTQYF. For the CDR3, the DNA is TGTGCCAGCAGCTTGCCCGGGAGTGGTACAGATACGCAGTATTTT.

The chain is built from TRBV7-2 and TRBJ2-3; TRBD2 agrees at 10 bases. Trimming took 1 base from V and 4 from J; bases not matched to a gene: 5. The CDR3 length is 16 residues. CDR1 SGHTA and CDR2 FQGNSA come from the germline V gene. The CDR3 sequence is CASSLVAGGYADTQYF. CDR3 in DNA: TGTGCCAGCAGCTTAGTAGCGGGAGGTTACGCAGATACGCAGTATTTT. The variable domain in full, completed from reference TRBV7-2 and TRBJ2-3, reads GAGVSQSPSNKVTEKGKDVELRCDPISGHTALYWYRQSLGQGLEFLIYFQGNSAPDKSGLPSDRFSAERTGGSVSTLTIQRTQQEDSAVYLCASSLVAGGYADTQYFGPGTRLTVL.

The V call is TRBV28, the J call TRBJ2-3, with D possibly matching TRBD2 (5 bases). V was shortened by 6 bases and J by 1 base, with 8 bases between the two germline ends. CDR3 length equals 13 residues. CDR1 is MDHEN and CDR2 is SYDVKM in the germline V gene. For the CDR3, the DNA is TGTGCCAGCAGATCGCGGGGCACAGATACGCAGTATTTT. It encodes CASRSRGTDTQYF.

The chain has TRBV27 and TRBJ1-6; 12 nucleotides align to TRBD1. Germline loops: CDR1 MNHEY, CDR2 SMNVEV (reference sequence). The CDR3 has 17 residues. Trimming cost V 4 bases and J 6 bases; bases outside gene matches: 7. The CDR3 is CASSSTGTGGFNSPLHF. CDR3 sequence (DNA): TGTGCCAGCAGTTCAACCGGGACAGGGGGCTTTAATTCACCCCTCCACTTT.

This clone was observed once. The rearrangement uses TRBV4-2 and TRBJ2-7, with a possible D match to TRBD2 (5 bases). V was trimmed by 4 bases and J by 6 bases, leaving 16 bases between them. The CDR3 sequence is 14 residues long. From germline, CDR1 is LGHNA and CDR2 YNFKEQ. The CDR3 protein is CASSRNVLAAEQYF. The CDR3, as DNA: TGTGCCAGCAGCCGAAACGTTCTAGCAGCCGAGCAGTACTTC.

The genes are TRBV2 and TRBJ2-2, with TRBD2 matching over 12 bases. After removal of 4 bases from V and 6 bases from J, the junction contained 0 bases not matched to a gene. The CDR3 runs 14 residues. Germline V gene sequence: CDR1 SNHLY, CDR2 FYNNEI. The CDR3 DNA sequence: TGTGCCAGCAGTGGACTAGCGGGGGCCGGGGAGCTGTTTTTT. It yields the protein CASSGLAGAGELFF.

The rearrangement uses TRBV29-1 and TRBJ2-1; 7 bases line up with TRBD2. This CDR3 comprises 13 residues. V lost 1 base to trimming and J lost 15 bases; unmatched junction nucleotides: 12. In germline, CDR1 is SQVTM, CDR2 ANQGSEA. The CDR3 loop is CSVEVLLSGVAFF. CDR3 sequence (DNA): TGCAGCGTTGAAGTACTTCTCAGCGGGGTAGCGTTCTTC.

The V call is TRBV6-5, the J call TRBJ2-2, with D possibly being TRBD1 (5 bases). CDR1 and CDR2 (germline): MNHEY, SVGAGI. Between the trimmed V and J ends, which lost 7 bases and 2 bases, there was a span of 14 bases. The CDR3 extends over 15 amino acids. The CDR3, as DNA: TGTGCCAGCACTCCCCAGGGCGACAACACCGGGGAGCTGTTTTTT. Translating it yields CASTPQGDNTGELFF.

The chain is built from TRBV19 and TRBJ2-3, with 8 bases identical to TRBD1. Germline loops: CDR1 LNHDA, CDR2 SQIVND (reference sequence). V trimming: 4 bases; J trimming: 1 base; junction bases outside the gene matches: 1. This CDR3 contains 14 residues. The CDR3 reads CASSKGQGTDTQYF. The CDR3 bases are TGTGCCAGTAGTAAGGGACAGGGCACAGATACGCAGTATTTT.

This rearrangement joins TRBV30 to TRBJ1-2; weak D call: TRBD1 (5 bases). Between the trimmed V and J ends, which lost 1 base and 7 bases, there was a span of 19 bases. The CDR3 spans 15 residues. The germline CDR1 and CDR2 sequences are GTSNPN and SVGIG (reference sequence). The CDR3 region has the DNA TGTGCCTGGAGTGGTAGAGGCAGGGTTTTTCGTGGCTACACCTTC. It codes for CAWSGRGRVFRGYTF.

This rearrangement joins TRBV19 to TRBJ2-3; maybe TRBD2 (5 bases). Germline V gene lookup returns CDR1 LNHDA and CDR2 SQIVND (reference sequence). The CDR3 loop spans 14 amino acids. V was cut by 5 bases and J by 4 bases, with 13 bases left in between. The CDR3 DNA is TGTGCCAGTAGTTGGGTAGTCGGGGCAGATACGCAGTATTTT. Encoded protein: CASSWVVGADTQYF.